The rows below give T cell receptor beta chains drawn from one sample of a study of blood T cell repertoires in COVID-19. Generated by immunoSEQ multiplex PCR, the TCRdb table keeps only in-frame clones and is missing some. Of hundreds of thousands of clones listed, roughly 89% are singletons. What was sequenced was peripheral blood. These TCRs come from a woman aged 25 to 39 with acute or convalescent COVID-19. Both conserved end residues are part of each CDR3. D genes are given only for firm matches. Only some rows state a clone size, as once, few, many or a class for expanded clones.

NA	TRBJ2-5	TRBD2	18	TRBV3-1/TRBV3-2	TGTGCCAGCAGCCAAGGGGGTTGGAGCGGGGGCAACCTGGAGACCCAGTACTTC	CASSQGGWSGGNLETQYF
NA	TRBJ2-6	NA	15	TRBV2	TGTGCCAGCAGGACAGAATTCTCTGGGGCCAACGTCCTGACTTTC	CASRTEFSGANVLTF
NA	TRBJ1-3	TRBD1	16	TRBV12-5	TGTGCTAGTGGTTCGTCTGAGGGGGCTTATGGAAACACCATATATTTT	CASGSSEGAYGNTIYF
NA	TRBJ2-2	NA	13	TRBV7-9	TGTGCCAGCAGCTCTAGAGGCACCGGGGAGCTGTTTTTT	CASSSRGTGELFF
NA	TRBJ1-6	NA	14	TRBV2	TGTGCCAGCAGTGTAACGGGGAATAATTCACCCCTCCACTTT	CASSVTGNNSPLHF
NA	TRBJ2-7	TRBD1	15	TRBV6-1	TGTGCCAGCAGTGAAGATTTGTGGGACAGGCAAGACCAGTACTTC	CASSEDLWDRQDQYF
NA	TRBJ1-4	NA	13	TRBV3-1/TRBV3-2	TGTGCCAGCAGCCAAGGCAGTTTCGAAAAACTGTTTTTT	CASSQGSFEKLFF
NA	TRBJ2-5	TRBD2	15	TRBV19	TGTGCCAGTAGTAGTAGCGGGGGGGCCTCGGAGACCCAGTACTTC	CASSSSGGASETQYF
NA	TRBJ2-2	NA	15	TRBV9	TGTGCCAGCAGCCCCACCGGGGGACACACCGGGGAGCTGTTTTTT	CASSPTGGHTGELFF
NA	TRBJ2-7	NA	14	TRBV13	NA	CASSLVGQGSRPYF
NA	TRBJ2-7	NA	13	TRBV12-3/TRBV12-4	TGTGCCAGCAGGAAAACAGGGGCGGGGGAGCAGTACTTC	CASRKTGAGEQYF
NA	TRBJ1-1	TRBD1	16	TRBV5-1	TGCGCCAGCAGCTTTGGGACAGGGGCTCCAAACACTGAAGCTTTCTTT	CASSFGTGAPNTEAFF
NA	TRBJ1-2	NA	12	TRBV19	TGTGCCAGTAGTATTGGTGCGGGCGGCTACACCTTC	CASSIGAGGYTF
NA	TRBJ1-1	NA	16	TRBV19	TGTGCCAGCCAACCCCCGCGGGAGGGAATGAACACTGAAGCTTTCTTT	CASQPPREGMNTEAFF
NA	TRBJ2-7	NA	13	TRBV6-5	TGTGCCAGCAGGGACGGGGAATATTACGAGCAGTACTTC	CASRDGEYYEQYF
NA	TRBJ2-3	TRBD2	15	TRBV6-5	TGTGCCAGCAGCCCCCTAGCGGGGGACACAGATACGCAGTATTTT	CASSPLAGDTDTQYF
NA	TRBJ1-2	NA	14	TRBV9	TGTGCCAGCAGCGTAGGAGTAGGGGGCTATGGCTACACCTTC	CASSVGVGGYGYTF
once	TRBJ2-7	NA	12	TRBV6-5	TGTGCCACTCGACAGAGCTCCTACGAGCAGTACTTC	CATRQSSYEQYF
NA	TRBJ2-5	NA	12	TRBV21-1	TGTGCCAGCAGCAAAGTTTGGCAGACCCAGTACTTC	CASSKVWQTQYF
NA	TRBJ2-7	TRBD1	13	TRBV29-1	TGCAGCGTTACACAGGGGGTCATCTACGAGCAGTACTTC	CSVTQGVIYEQYF
NA	TRBJ2-3	TRBD1	14	TRBV3-1/TRBV3-2	TGTGCCAGCAGCGGTGGGACAGGCGAAGATACGCAGTATTTT	CASSGGTGEDTQYF
NA	TRBJ2-3	NA	12	TRBV30	TGTGCCTGGGGACCAGGCCCAGATACGCAGTATTTT	CAWGPGPDTQYF
NA	TRBJ1-5	TRBD1	15	TRBV6-6	TGTGCCAGCAGGGAACAGGGGGGAAACAATCAGCCCCAGCATTTT	CASREQGGNNQPQHF
NA	TRBJ2-5	TRBD2	14	TRBV11-2	TGTGCCAGCAGCCCAGCGGGGGGGAGAGAGACCCAGTACTTC	CASSPAGGRETQYF
once	TRBJ2-7	NA	13	TRBV7-3	TGTGCCAGCAGCTTTTCTACGGGATACGAGCAGTACTTC	CASSFSTGYEQYF
NA	TRBJ1-2	TRBD1	13	TRBV12-3/TRBV12-4	TGTGCCAGCAATCTACAGGGGGCGCTTGGCTACACCTTC	CASNLQGALGYTF
once	TRBJ2-7	NA	10	TRBV7-9	TGTGCTACACGTCGTGGCGAGCAGTACTTC	CATRRGEQYF
NA	TRBJ2-3	TRBD2	19	TRBV29-1	TGCAGCGTTGAATCGCAACTAGCGGGGGAGGGTATTAGCACAGATACGCAGTATTTT	CSVESQLAGEGISTDTQYF
NA	TRBJ1-2	NA	12	TRBV2	TGTGCCAGCAGTGATGGAGGAGGGGGCTACACCTTC	CASSDGGGGYTF